The source of this T cell receptor (beta chain) is a study of blood T cells in healthy people across ages. Whole-study results and caveats: Possibly confounding the expanded clonotype changes was the fact that donor CMV status was unknown.

A second PCR, run for about 6 to 12 cycles, used a sample-barcoded 5' primer plus a J-beta primer mix. From the 5' RACE reads, TCRdb called clonotypes with MiXCR, one entry per CDR3 protein. The repertoire has 700,000 to 950,000 distinct CDR3 sequences, roughly 50% of them found once; the top ten carry over 20%. On this clonotype: The antigen is unknown.

Trimming removed 0 bases at V and 3 bases at J, with 12 bases between. The germline CDR1 and CDR2 sequences are LGHNA and YNFKEQ. There are 16 residues in the CDR3. The sequencing sample was made of blood. The sequence was collected from a man in his thirties or forties in good health. J is TRBJ2-1 and V is TRBV4-2, with D possibly matching TRBD2 (6 bases). CDR3 loop: CASSQERDGHYNEQFF. The CDR3 DNA reads as TGTGCCAGCAGCCAAGAGCGGGATGGTCACTACAATGAGCAGTTCTTC.